The rows below give T cell receptor beta chains drawn from one sample of a study of response to subunit inactivated influenza vaccine. TCRdb itself ran the RT-PCR reads through MiXCR, one entry per CDR3 protein. Of 650,000 to 800,000 distinct CDR3 sequences in the sample, around 13% are singletons; the top ten hold roughly 6.4%. Sample: PBMCs from blood, taken about 14 days before vaccination. The source of these receptors is a man aged 50 or older who received an inactivated influenza vaccine. CDR3s include the opening cysteine and the closing phenylalanine or tryptophan. Fields, in order: J gene, clone size, V gene, D gene, CDR3 protein, CDR3 DNA. D genes are given only for firm matches. Clone size is given for some rows only: seen once, a few or many times, or a class if the clone is expanded.

j_call: TRBJ2-7
clone_size: few
v_call: TRBV28
d_call: -
cdr3_aa: CATRQAHEQYF
cdr3_nt: TGTGCCACAAGACAGGCCCACGAGCAGTACTTC

j_call: TRBJ2-7
clone_size: -
v_call: TRBV11-3
d_call: -
cdr3_aa: CASSPPWSQEQYF
cdr3_nt: TGTGCCAGCAGCCCCCCTTGGAGTCAGGAGCAGTACTTC

j_call: TRBJ2-1
clone_size: many
v_call: TRBV20-1
d_call: TRBD2
cdr3_aa: CSARLAGGLNEQFF
cdr3_nt: TGCAGTGCTAGACTAGCGGGAGGCCTCAATGAGCAGTTCTTC

j_call: TRBJ2-7
clone_size: -
v_call: TRBV5-1
d_call: TRBD1
cdr3_aa: CASSLDVGQGISYEQYF
cdr3_nt: TGCGCCAGCAGCTTGGATGTGGGACAGGGAATTTCGTACGAGCAGTACTTC

j_call: TRBJ2-5
clone_size: -
v_call: TRBV5-1
d_call: -
cdr3_aa: CASSLASTRGQETQYF
cdr3_nt: TGCGCCAGCAGCTTGGCCTCCACTAGGGGTCAAGAGACCCAGTACTTC

j_call: TRBJ2-1
clone_size: few
v_call: TRBV6-1
d_call: TRBD2
cdr3_aa: CASSPGIAGASYSYNEQFF
cdr3_nt: TGTGCCAGCAGCCCCGGGATAGCGGGGGCCTCCTACTCCTACAATGAGCAGTTCTTC

j_call: TRBJ2-3
clone_size: -
v_call: TRBV15
d_call: -
cdr3_aa: CATSRGVGTDTQYF
cdr3_nt: TGTGCCACCAGCAGAGGGGTAGGCACAGATACGCAGTATTTT

j_call: TRBJ2-7
clone_size: few
v_call: TRBV4-3
d_call: -
cdr3_aa: CASSQGEGFEQYF
cdr3_nt: TGCGCCAGCAGCCAAGGAGAGGGATTCGAGCAGTACTTC

j_call: TRBJ2-3
clone_size: -
v_call: TRBV4-3
d_call: -
cdr3_aa: CASSPRVVDTQYF
cdr3_nt: TGCGCCAGCAGCCCCAGAGTCGTAGATACGCAGTATTTT

j_call: TRBJ2-2
clone_size: -
v_call: TRBV6-2/TRBV6-3
d_call: TRBD1
cdr3_aa: CASSYGPQGAGELFF
cdr3_nt: TGTGCCAGCAGTTACGGGCCCCAGGGGGCCGGGGAGCTGTTTTTT

j_call: TRBJ2-3
clone_size: many
v_call: TRBV25-1
d_call: -
cdr3_aa: CASRPSGTDTQYF
cdr3_nt: TGTGCCAGCAGGCCCAGTGGGACAGATACGCAGTATTTT

j_call: TRBJ2-7
clone_size: -
v_call: TRBV20-1
d_call: TRBD2
cdr3_aa: CSRGVPSGSIFEQYF
cdr3_nt: TGCAGCCGAGGCGTGCCTAGCGGGAGTATATTCGAGCAGTACTTC

j_call: TRBJ2-7
clone_size: once
v_call: TRBV7-2
d_call: -
cdr3_aa: CASSFLDSAYEQYF
cdr3_nt: TGTGCCAGCAGCTTCCTTGACTCTGCCTACGAGCAGTACTTC

j_call: TRBJ2-3
clone_size: few
v_call: TRBV5-1
d_call: -
cdr3_aa: CASSLAEQITDTQYF
cdr3_nt: TGCGCCAGCAGCTTGGCGGAACAAATCACAGATACGCAGTATTTT

j_call: TRBJ1-6
clone_size: -
v_call: TRBV25-1
d_call: -
cdr3_aa: CASSARNNSPLHF
cdr3_nt: TGTGCCAGCAGTGCTAGGAATAATTCACCCCTCCACTTT

j_call: TRBJ2-3
clone_size: few
v_call: TRBV20-1
d_call: TRBD2
cdr3_aa: CSARGTSGRATDTQYF
cdr3_nt: TGCAGTGCTAGAGGGACTAGCGGGAGGGCCACAGATACGCAGTATTTT

j_call: TRBJ2-3
clone_size: -
v_call: TRBV6-1
d_call: -
cdr3_aa: CASSESLAPDTQYF
cdr3_nt: TGTGCCAGCAGTGAAAGTTTAGCCCCAGATACGCAGTATTTT